This T cell receptor (beta chain) was recorded in a study of a mutant IDH1 vaccine in newly diagnosed glioma. The wider study: The initiation of vaccination occurred 4-6 weeks after radiotherapy alone, or with temozolomide cycles. Treated patients had a mean age of about 38 years and a roughly 60% male, 37.5% female split.

A note on this clone: Its antigen is not known.

The junction had 10 bases not matched to a gene; V was cut back by 6 bases and J by 2 bases. Germline-derived CDR1 and CDR2 are SNHLY and FYNNEI. This CDR3 spans 16 amino acids. This table comes from immunoSEQ multiplex PCR, and its TCRdb copy is limited to in-frame clones, with some not included. The sample shows around 57,000 clones, approximately 81% of them seen only once. Study-level results: Researchers report vaccine-induced immune responses in 93.3% of patients. Changes in the top peripheral T cell clonotypes seemingly had no bearing on pseudoprogression.

Time point of the sample: week 35, safety follow-up. Each dose delivered 300 ug of mutant IDH1 20-mer peptide subcutaneously with imiquimod. The TCR comes from a man under 40 with glioma. J is TRBJ2-3 and V is TRBV2; TRBD2 aligns across 8 bases. Sequencing was performed on PBMCs, taken from a glioma patient whose treatment included an IDH1 peptide vaccine. CDR3: CASSGGLAGPTDTQYF. The DNA of the CDR3 is TGTGCCAGCAGCGGTGGGCTAGCGGGCCCCACAGATACGCAGTATTTT.